This T cell receptor (beta chain) stems from a study of radiation and T cells in renal cell carcinoma (dated by TCRdb to between 2020 and 2021). Regarding the study in general: A total of 50 to 60 samples underwent TCR beta sequencing, made up of some 26 tumors and about 27 peripheral blood samples. Across all 55 or so samples, several million unique CDR3 nucleotide sequences, encoding roughly 2,600,000 unique CDR3 amino acid sequences, were identified.

Trimming accounts for 2 bases at V and 4 bases at J, while the number of junction bases matched to no gene is 4. From the cysteine up to the phenylalanine, the CDR3 has a length of 14 residues. The DNA shown is the 42-base CDR3, in frame from base 1. CDR1 and CDR2 are read off the germline V gene (reference sequence) as MNHEY and SMNVEV. The time point label corresponds to: tumor resected at nephrectomy. Read against the paper, the sample's treatment or condition label means: treatment-naive control, cytoreductive nephrectomy. For controls, tumors were taken from treatment-naive renal cell carcinoma patients who had cytoreductive nephrectomy with no radiation beforehand. All patients had renal cell carcinoma with clear cell pathology. Control tumors used for TCR sequencing were obtained from a handful of females and 11 males (median age approximately 54 years, range about 40 to 90) and were resected from about 2010 to 2015. Tumors were dissociated mechanically, digested with collagenase/hyaluronidase at 37 degrees C, processed in gentleMACS C tubes, and stored in liquid nitrogen. Genomic DNA for TCR sequencing was prepared using the QIAamp DNA Blood Mini Kit (Qiagen). The analyses included just those samples that passed every quality control check.

TCR beta libraries were generated from genomic DNA with the immunoSEQ kit, following the manufacturer's recommendations. Library preparation used a first multiplex PCR with proprietary primers, then a second PCR adding unique barcodes, with bead cleanups after each round. Each sample batch included a kit-provided positive control reaction and a negative control reaction. The final libraries underwent checking on an Agilent 4200 TapeStation D1000 ScreenTape, volumetric pooling, and quantification by qPCR. Sequencing was performed on an Illumina NextSeq500 with a MidOutput 150-cycle cartridge, and 156 Read1 and 15 Index1 cycles were run with kit custom primers. The pooled library was loaded at 1.0 pM, with an approximately 21% PhiX control spiked in. The authors' pipeline ran thus. Vendor-processed data were analyzed in R, and a clonotype was defined as all T cells sharing the same CDR3 nucleotide sequence. In the clone abundance analyses, frequencies in each sample were normalized to that sample's 10,000 most abundant clones. Public T cell clones, which averaged fewer than five per sample, were excluded before analysis. Dominant motifs were analyzed with ImmunoMap using the PAM10 matrix, a gap penalty of 30, and a homology threshold of 0.3, and motifs with a cumulative frequency of at least 0.01 were considered dominant. Drawn from immuneACCESS, this table holds only the in-frame rearrangements with V and J called that TCRdb kept. Clones are partly lost; checked studies trace under half to an unresolved V gene and leave the rest unexplained. Clonal size and the V and J genes are those of that table, whereas D and trimming came from the DNA. This sample has some 16,000 clones in its table, and 58% of those were observed once. The top ten hold 9.7% of the sample.

Overall study results and their limits: Irradiated tumors contained more dominant CDR3 motifs, and these motifs occupied a larger share of the repertoire than in control tumors. Because only small tumor regions of approximately 1 g were available, intratumoral heterogeneity was not captured. Irradiated tumors showed higher TCR clonality than controls, with the top 100 clonotypes averaging about 50% of the repertoire versus around 43% in nephrectomy-only tumors. The single-armed trial design could not address effects of radiation dose or scheduling on the TCR repertoire.

In the case of this clone: Its antigen has not been determined. It has no much larger one-base neighbor in the sample; base qualities were not kept.

Specimen: tumor tissue, collected from a patient whose treatment was nephrectomy without radiotherapy. The clonotype originates from a man in his forties or fifties with renal cell carcinoma. This chain is built from TRBV27 and TRBJ1-2; 7 central bases correspond to TRBD1. The CDR3 protein is CASSLTGVTYGYTF. The DNA sequence is as follows: TGTGCCAGCAGTTTAACAGGGGTTACCTATGGCTACACCTTC.